This TCR beta chain was recorded in a study of human T cells and chemical hapten exposure. As to time point: patch test 2, 6 weeks after DPC sensitization. Treatment reported: therapeutic diphenylcyclopropenone sensitization with weekly scalp DPC. TCRdb processed the RACE reads anew with MiXCR; each CDR3 protein has one entry. The data show around 80,000 distinct CDR3 sequences, approximately 6.6% seen once. This clonotype was seen at least ten times. Germline trimming cut 7 bases from V and 4 bases from J; bases unmatched to any gene: 9. CDR3 length: 14 residues. Per the germline V gene, CDR1 is MNHEY and CDR2 is SVGAGI.

The sequence was obtained from a woman aged 25 to 39 with alopecia areata. Some clones in this sample may be carry-over from other donors' samples. The sample was whole blood, taken in connection with sensitization to the hapten diphenylcyclopropenone (DPC). The rearrangement joins TRBV6-5 to TRBJ2-5; 7 nucleotides line up with TRBD1. The CDR3, as DNA: TGTGCCAGCACCCCGACATACAGGGGAGAGACCCAGTACTTC. Its protein product is CASTPTYRGETQYF.